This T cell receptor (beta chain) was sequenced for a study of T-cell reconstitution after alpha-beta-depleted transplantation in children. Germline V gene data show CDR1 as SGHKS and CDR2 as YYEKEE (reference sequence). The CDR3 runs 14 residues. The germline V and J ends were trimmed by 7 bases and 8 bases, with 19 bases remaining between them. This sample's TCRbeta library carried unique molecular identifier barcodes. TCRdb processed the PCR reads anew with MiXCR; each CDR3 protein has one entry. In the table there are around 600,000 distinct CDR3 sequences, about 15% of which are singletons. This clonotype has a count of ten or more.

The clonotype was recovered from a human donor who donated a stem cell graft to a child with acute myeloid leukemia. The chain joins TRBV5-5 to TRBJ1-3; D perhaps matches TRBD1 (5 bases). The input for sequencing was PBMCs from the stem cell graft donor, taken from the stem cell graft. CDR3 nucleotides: TGTGCCAGCGGGTCGCAGAGGGGACTAGACACCATATATTTT. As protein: CASGSQRGLDTIYF.